A selection of T cell receptor beta chains follows, all from one sample in a study of blood T cell repertoires in COVID-19. The protocol was immunoSEQ multiplex PCR, while the TCRdb copy is restricted to in-frame clones and leaves out a portion. Of more than 200,000 clones detected, 85% to 90% appear once; the ten largest clones hold roughly 2.5%. Sample: peripheral blood. Receptors were obtained from a woman aged 55-70 years with acute or convalescent COVID-19. Each CDR3 is given with its conserved first and last residue. Fields, in order: V gene, J gene, D gene, clone size, CDR3 DNA, CDR3 protein. The D gene is left open where the match is weak. A clone size is listed for some rows: how often the clone was seen (once, few, many), or a class if it is expanded.

TRBV5-8	TRBJ2-5	-	few	TGTGCCAGCAGGGACAAACAGGGGGGGAAAGAGACCCAGTACTTC	CASRDKQGGKETQYF
TRBV19	TRBJ1-1	TRBD1	-	TGTGCCAGTAGTATCTCCGGGACAGGGAGCACTGAAGCTTTCTTT	CASSISGTGSTEAFF
TRBV29-1	TRBJ2-2	TRBD1	once	TGCAGCGTTGAGTGGTGGACAGGGCACGGGGAGCTGTTTTTT	CSVEWWTGHGELFF
TRBV6-2/TRBV6-3	TRBJ2-7	TRBD2	-	TGTGCCAGCAGCCGACAGCAGACTAGCGGGGCGGGCGAGCAGTACTTC	CASSRQQTSGAGEQYF
TRBV20-1	TRBJ1-1	-	-	TGCAGTGCTAGTGGACGCGGGGTTGGCACTGAAGCTTTCTTT	CSASGRGVGTEAFF
TRBV29-1	TRBJ2-1	TRBD2	-	TGCAGCGTTTCGAGCGGGAGAATCACCTACAATGAGCAGTTCTTC	CSVSSGRITYNEQFF
TRBV10-3	TRBJ1-1	-	-	TGTGCCATCAGAAAGACAGGGAACACTGAAGCTTTCTTT	CAIRKTGNTEAFF
TRBV5-5	TRBJ1-5	TRBD1	few	TGTGCCAGCAGCCCGGGGACAGTCCAAAGCCGGTATAGCAATCAGCCCCAGCATTTT	CASSPGTVQSRYSNQPQHF
TRBV15	TRBJ2-2	-	once	TGTGCCACCAGCAGAGATCTTAAATACACCGGGGAGCTGTTTTTT	CATSRDLKYTGELFF
TRBV5-6	TRBJ1-2	-	-	TGTGCCAGCAGCTTGGCGCACAGGGTGGGGTATGGCTACACCTTC	CASSLAHRVGYGYTF
TRBV5-6	TRBJ1-6	TRBD1	-	TGTGCCAGCAGCTCGGGACAGGGATGGTCACCCCTCCACTTT	CASSSGQGWSPLHF
TRBV6-6	TRBJ2-2	TRBD1	-	TGTGCCAGCAGCCTCCAGGGGGCGAACACCGGGGAGCTGTTTTTT	CASSLQGANTGELFF
TRBV9	TRBJ1-2	-	-	TGTGCCAGCAGCGTATCTGGCCAAAACTATGGCTACACCTTC	CASSVSGQNYGYTF
TRBV4-3	TRBJ2-1	-	-	TGCGCCAGCAGCCGGACCAGCGGAAGCTCCTACAATGAGCAGTTCTTC	CASSRTSGSSYNEQFF
TRBV18	TRBJ1-4	TRBD1	-	TGTGCCAGCTCACCGGACAGGAACAGTGAAAAACTGTTTTTT	CASSPDRNSEKLFF
TRBV4-2	TRBJ1-6	-	-	TGTGCCAGCAGCCAAGATAGCGGGGCTTATAATTCACCCCTCCACTTT	CASSQDSGAYNSPLHF
TRBV18	TRBJ2-7	-	few	TGTGCCAGCTCACGCTCCACAGGGTCCTACGAGCAGTACTTC	CASSRSTGSYEQYF
TRBV11-2	TRBJ1-1	-	-	TGTGCCAGCAGCTTAGAAGGCGGGGTAAACACTGAAGCTTTCTTT	CASSLEGGVNTEAFF
TRBV9	TRBJ2-3	TRBD2	-	TGTGCCAGCAGCGTATCGGGGACTAGCAGGGCAGATACGCAGTATTTT	CASSVSGTSRADTQYF
TRBV2	TRBJ1-4	-	-	TGTGCCAGCAGTGAAGGGTTAAGAGGGATGGGACTGTTTTTT	CASSEGLRGMGLFF
TRBV7-9	TRBJ2-3	-	-	TGTGCCAGCAGCTTAGCGGGGGCCGGGGATACGCAGTATTTT	CASSLAGAGDTQYF
TRBV30	TRBJ2-7	-	-	TGTGCCTGGAGGGCACAGGGAAGAACCTACGAGCAGTACTTC	CAWRAQGRTYEQYF
TRBV4-2	TRBJ1-2	-	-	TGTGCCAGCAGCCAAGATGTCGAGAATTCCTACACCTTC	CASSQDVENSYTF
TRBV24-1	TRBJ2-1	TRBD2	-	TGTGCCACCAGTGATACCGGGACTAGCGGGAGGGGTGAGCAGTTCTTC	CATSDTGTSGRGEQFF
TRBV6-6	TRBJ1-2	-	-	TGTGCCAGCAGTTACCGATCAGCTAACTATGGCTACACCTTC	CASSYRSANYGYTF
TRBV28	TRBJ2-1	-	-	TGTGCCACCGTAGCGGCGTACAATGAGCAGTTCTTC	CATVAAYNEQFF
TRBV18	TRBJ2-5	-	-	TGTGCCAGCTCACCACCCGGGAACCCAGAGACCCAGTACTTC	CASSPPGNPETQYF
TRBV11-2	TRBJ1-2	TRBD1	-	TGTGCCAGCAGCGGACAGGGCTATGGCTACACCTTC	CASSGQGYGYTF
TRBV7-2	TRBJ2-5	TRBD2	-	TGTGCCAGCAGCTTCGGGGGGTTCGAGACCCAGTACTTC	CASSFGGFETQYF
TRBV7-2	TRBJ2-4	-	-	TGTGCCAGCGAGGGTCTGGCCAAAAACATTCAGTACTTC	CASEGLAKNIQYF
TRBV7-8	TRBJ2-1	TRBD1	-	TGTGCCAGCAGCTTAGGGGACAGGGATGAGCAGTTCTTC	CASSLGDRDEQFF
TRBV7-2	TRBJ1-5	-	-	TGTGCCAGCAGCTCAGTTACAGGGTTTCAGCCCCAGCATTTT	CASSSVTGFQPQHF
TRBV6-5	TRBJ2-2	TRBD1	-	TGTGCCAGCAGTTATCGGACAGGGGGTGCCGGGGAGCTGTTTTTT	CASSYRTGGAGELFF
TRBV9	TRBJ2-2	-	-	TGTGCCAGCAGCAAAAGCGGGTACAACACCGGGGAGCTGTTTTTT	CASSKSGYNTGELFF
TRBV4-1	TRBJ2-7	TRBD1	-	TGCGCCAGCAGCCAAGTGGGGACAGTTCCCTACGAGCAGTACTTC	CASSQVGTVPYEQYF
TRBV11-2	TRBJ2-3	TRBD2	-	TGTGCCAGCAGCTTAGGGACTAGCGGGTGGGGCACAGATACGCAGTATTTT	CASSLGTSGWGTDTQYF
TRBV5-1	TRBJ2-3	-	-	TGCGCCAGCAGCTTAGGAGGAGATACGCAGTATTTT	CASSLGGDTQYF
TRBV5-1	TRBJ1-2	-	-	TGCGCCAGCACCCACGGAACAGGGAGTTATGGCTACACCTTC	CASTHGTGSYGYTF
TRBV5-4	TRBJ1-2	-	-	TGTGCCAGCAGCTTTAGTTTGGAGTATGGCTACACCTTC	CASSFSLEYGYTF